This paragraph covers one TCR beta chain sequence. Its antigen specificity is not known. There are no base qualities to consult, and no much larger clone falls within one base. This entry belongs to a study (dated by TCRdb to 2013 to 2016). Study-level background: The study tested whether tumor-infiltrating Tregs in breast cancer are recruited from blood Tregs or converted in situ from other CD4+ T cell subsets. Beyond this particular receptor, the publication reports: The TCR gene usage of tumor memory CD4+ T cells clustered together with blood and lymph node memory CD4+ cells and with lymph node naive CD4+ cells. The larger-cohort validation was restricted to a single TCR beta V-J rearrangement rather than whole repertoires. The TCR alpha and beta sequences of tumor-infiltrating Tregs showed the greatest overlap with tumor naive CD4+ T cells, followed by blood naive CD4+ T cells.

The Miltenyi Naive CD4+ T Cell Isolation kit was used to purify naive CD4+ T cells, and Tregs were depleted with CD25 microbeads. Tregs, naive and memory CD4+ T cells from tumor, blood and ipsilateral draining lymph nodes of a handful of breast cancer patients underwent full-length TCR alpha and beta sequencing. Tumor tissue and lymph nodes obtained by ipsilateral axillary dissection were perfused with PBS, cut into small pieces and digested using collagenase I and hyaluronidase. Ficoll density gradient centrifugation was used to isolate mononuclear cells from either lymph nodes or roughly 50 ml of peripheral blood. FACS confirmed that the sorted cell populations were more than 90% pure. Full-length TCR variable regions were amplified by 5' RACE PCR with constant-region reverse primers, and semi-nested PCR with Nested Universal Primer A was subsequently performed. The ReliaPrep RNA Cell Miniprep System was used to extract total RNA, which was then reverse transcribed into 5'RACE-ready cDNA with the SMARTer RACE 5'/3' Kit. Multiplex adaptors were used to barcode full-length TCR alpha and beta libraries, and the barcoded libraries were sequenced on an Illumina MiSeq. The authors processed their data as follows. For each of nine subset-tissue groups, sequencing data from the five patients were pooled, and the groups were compared by unsupervised clustering of TCR gene usage. The Morisita-Horn index was used to calculate repertoire similarity, with shared sequences weighted by how much each contributed to each repertoire. TCRdb handled the public reads itself, with Q25 trimming in fastp and clone calling in MiXCR, and kept productive beta chains. Here each entry gathers all rows of one CDR3 protein and keeps the most common genes and DNA. What appears here as the V and J calls and clone size reflects TCRdb's work, not the paper's. Recorded for this sample are nearly 40,000 distinct CDR3 sequences; approximately 20% of them occurred a single time. The ten largest make up about 3% of the sample.

Including cysteine and phenylalanine, the CDR3 has 15 amino acids. The retained sequence is limited to the CDR3, 45 bases, with the frame set at the first base. Relative to germline, V is 0 bases shorter and J is 4 bases shorter, with 13 bases between their ends. As encoded in the germline V gene, CDR1 is SGHRS while CDR2 is YFSETQ. Sample: naive CD4+ T cells sorted from a lymph node. In light of the paper, this sample's cell subset or site label describes: naive CD4+ T cells, CD4+CD45RA+CD25-. Recombination joined TRBV5-1 with TRBJ1-1; matching of 5 bases hints at TRBD1 as the D gene. This TCR came from a female donor with breast cancer. The CDR3 here reads CASSLAPGTGTEAFF. The DNA reads TGCGCCAGCAGCTTGGCCCCCGGGACGGGCACTGAAGCTTTCTTT.